Below are 14 T cell receptor beta chains sequenced from a single sample in a study of tumor and adjacent non-tumor tissue in lung cancer. The library came from three nested PCR rounds adapted from ARM-PCR protocols. TCRdb itself ran the multiplex PCR reads through MiXCR, one entry per CDR3 protein. This table has around 99,000 distinct CDR3 sequences, over 55% appearing once. The template was RNA from unsorted bulk tissue. The normal lung tissue was taken more than 3 cm from the tumor edge. Source material: distant non-tumor lung tissue. These receptors were obtained from a man in his sixties with non-small cell lung cancer.

A note on this clonotype: Since a much larger clone is just one base distant, this may be a read error. The CDR3 reads CASSTGQGAGNEQYF. The CDR3, as DNA: TGCGCCAGCAGCACGGGACAGGGGGCTGGCAACGAGCAGTACTTC. The rearrangement links TRBV5-1 to TRBJ2-7; TRBD1 matches at 12 bases. There are 15 residues in the CDR3. Trimming removed 4 bases from V and 5 bases from J; junction bases left unmatched: 7. Germline CDR1 SGHRS, CDR2 YFSETQ.

Points on this clonotype: At one boundary the junction diverges from the germline segment, which might be a read error. V is TRBV4-1 and J is TRBJ2-7; 9 bases are a match to TRBD2. Germline lookup yields CDR1 MGHRA and CDR2 YSYEKL. The CDR3 loop spans 21 amino acids. CDR3 residues: CTSSRDRRGTPGLAEIYGQYF. The CDR3 DNA reads TGCACCAGCAGCCGAGACAGAAGAGGCACACCGGGACTAGCAGAGATCTACGGGCAGTACTTC.

The V call is TRBV12-3 or TRBV12-4, the J call TRBJ2-2; D may correspond to TRBD1 or TRBD2 (6 bases each). CDR3 size: 13 residues. V lost 5 bases and J 10 bases, leaving 14 bases between the germline ends. The CDR3 nucleotides are TGTGCCAGCAGTAGAAAACCGGGGGCGGAGCTGTTTTTT. Translating it yields CASSRKPGAELFF.

Remarks on this clonotype: A junction boundary mismatches the germline segment, possibly from a read error. V gene TRBV11-1 combines with J gene TRBJ2-7; D unresolved. The germline V gene encodes CDR1 SGHAT and CDR2 FQDESV (reference sequence). This CDR3 region has 15 residues. For the CDR3, the DNA is TGTGCCAGCAGCTCCCTCGGTCAGCCCTCCTACGAGGAGTACTTC. Translating it yields CASSSLGQPSYEEYF.

To note about this clonotype: The junction shows a germline mismatch at one end, possibly a read error. This chain uses TRBV5-4 with TRBJ2-7, with TRBD1 identical over 7 bases. Germline CDR1 SGHNT, CDR2 YYREEE (reference sequence). The CDR3 loop spans 15 amino acids. This CDR3 reads CASSSPGTASYDQYF. CDR3 sequence (DNA): TGTGCCAGCAGCTCGCCGGGGACAGCGTCATACGATCAGTACTTC. The variable domain in full, completed from reference TRBV5-4 and TRBJ2-7, reads ETGVTQSPTHLIKTRGQQVTLRCSSQSGHNTVSWYQQALGQGPQFIFQYYREEENGRGNFPPRFSGLQFPNYSSELNVNALELDDSALYLCASSSPGTASYDQYFGPGTRLTVT.

Many counts were recorded for this clonotype. This chain joins TRBV2 and TRBJ2-7, with 9 bases that match TRBD1. After removal of 6 bases from V and 7 bases from J, the junction contained 13 bases not matched to a gene. The CDR3 runs to 15 residues. Germline V gene lookup returns CDR1 SNHLY and CDR2 FYNNEI. CDR3 sequence (DNA): TGTGCCAGCAGAGGCGGGGACAGGGTTTACGAAGAGCAGTACTTC. As protein: CASRGGDRVYEEQYF. The full variable domain, completed using reference TRBV2 and TRBJ2-7, is EPEVTQTPSHQVTQMGQEVILRCVPISNHLYFYWYRQILGQKVEFLVSFYNNEISEKSEIFDDQFSVERPDGSNFTLKIRSTKLEDSAMYFCASRGGDRVYEEQYFGPGTRLTVT.

Note on this clonotype: In this CDR3 the conserved last residue, phenylalanine or tryptophan, is missing, so a read error is likely. The chain combines TRBV6-6 with TRBJ2-1; TRBD1 matches at 9 bases. Germline assignment: CDR1 MNHNY and CDR2 SVGAGI (reference sequence). There are 13 residues in the CDR3. The CDR3 spells CVSGTGLFNEQFI. In nucleotides, the CDR3 is TGTGTCAGCGGGACAGGGTTATTCAATGAGCAGTTCATC.

This clonotype showed up just a few times. Just one base apart from a much larger clone, this may be a read error. J is TRBJ2-4 and V is TRBV6-2 or TRBV6-3, with 7 bases fitting TRBD1. Germline CDR1 and CDR2: MNHEY and SVGEGT. The CDR3 is 16 amino acids. V gave up 9 bases and J gave up 0 bases; unmatched junction bases: 11. Here the CDR3 DNA reads TGTGCCAGGAGCCATGGGACAGCCCTAGCCAAAAACATTCAGTACTTC. Translating gives CARSHGTALAKNIQYF.

Comments on this clonotype: An end of the junction differs from the germline gene, which may be a read error. In nucleotides, the CDR3 is TGTGCCAGCAGCCTAGACAGGATGGGCCTCACCGGGGTGCTGTTTTTT. Translation: CASSLDRMGLTGVLFF. The V gene is TRBV11-3, the J gene TRBJ2-2; D may be TRBD1 (6 bases). The CDR3 spans 16 residues. CDR1 and CDR2 from the germline V gene are SGHNT and YENEEA.

On this clonotype: A read error may produce the germline difference seen at one junction end. This chain uses TRBV20-1 with TRBJ2-5, with 12 bases lining up with TRBD2. Germline CDR1 reads DFQATT; CDR2 reads SNEGSKA (reference sequence). The CDR3 is 14 amino acids. CDR3 protein: CSAARLAGEETQYF. The DNA of the CDR3 is TGCAGTGCAGCCCGACTAGCGGGGGAAGAGACTCAGTACTTC.

This clonotype was seen at least ten times. The rearrangement joins TRBV6-5 to TRBJ1-2; 8 bases line up with TRBD1. Germline CDR1 is MNHEY and CDR2 is SVGAGI. The V segment lost 4 bases and the J segment 8 bases; nucleotides outside the gene matches: 6. The CDR3 consists of 13 residues. The CDR3 DNA follows: TGTGCCAGCAGTTCCGGACAGGGCCGGGGCTACACCTTC. Its protein product is CASSSGQGRGYTF.

A note on this clonotype: This may be a read error, as it is one base from a much larger clone. The V gene is TRBV28, the J gene TRBJ2-2, with 9 bases matching TRBD2. Germline CDR1 and CDR2: MDHEN and SYDVKM. The CDR3 has 16 amino acids. In DNA form, the CDR3 reads TGTGCCAGCAGGAGCCCTAGCGGGGATAACACCGAGGAGCTGTTTTTT. Residues: CASRSPSGDNTEELFF.

Points on this clonotype: A read error may produce the germline difference seen at one junction end. This chain connects TRBV28 to TRBJ2-3; 9 bases line up with TRBD2. The germline V gene has CDR1 MDHEN and CDR2 SYDVKM. This CDR3 contains 16 residues. The CDR3 DNA is TGCGCCAGCAGTCGACTAGCGGAGGGCGGAGCAGTTACGCAGTATTTT. Translating it yields CASSRLAEGGAVTQYF.

The chain carries TRBV6-6 and TRBJ2-3, with TRBD1 identical over 10 bases. The germline V gene encodes CDR1 MNHNY and CDR2 SVGAGI (reference sequence). The CDR3 sequence is 17 residues long. With V trimmed by 2 bases and J by 2 bases, 7 bases remained unmatched. The CDR3 is CASSYDPDRGHTDTQYF. CDR3 coding DNA: TGTGCCAGCAGTTACGATCCAGACAGGGGGCACACAGATACGCAGTATTTT.